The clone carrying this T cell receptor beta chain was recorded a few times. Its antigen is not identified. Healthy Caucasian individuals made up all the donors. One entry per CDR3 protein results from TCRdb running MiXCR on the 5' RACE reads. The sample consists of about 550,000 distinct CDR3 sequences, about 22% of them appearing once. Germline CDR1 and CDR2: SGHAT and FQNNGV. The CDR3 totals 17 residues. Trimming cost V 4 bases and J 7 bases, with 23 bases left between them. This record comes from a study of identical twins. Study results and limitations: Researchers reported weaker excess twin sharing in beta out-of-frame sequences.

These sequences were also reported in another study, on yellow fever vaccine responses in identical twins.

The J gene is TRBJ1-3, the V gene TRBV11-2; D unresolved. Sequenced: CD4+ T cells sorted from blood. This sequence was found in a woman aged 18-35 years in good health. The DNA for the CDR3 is TGTGCCAGCAGCTCCGCCCTCTCTGGGTCCCGAGGGAACACCATATATTTT. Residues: CASSSALSGSRGNTIYF.